The 8 T cell receptor beta chains below were found in one sample sequenced in a study of T cell repertoires in cytomegalovirus infection. One entry per CDR3 protein results from TCRdb running MiXCR on the reads. The repertoire holds some 940,000 distinct CDR3 sequences, with 31% as singletons. For these receptors, no antigen is known. Here the sequenced sample was cultured CD8+ T cells from PBMCs, taken from culture after CMV antigen stimulation. Source of these receptors: a human donor in good health (CMV status not recorded). Some clones in this sample may be carry-over from other donors' samples.

The V and J genes are TRBV7-9 and TRBJ1-1; 7 bases align to TRBD1. This CDR3 spans 16 amino acids. The J segment lost 4 bases and the V segment lost 4 bases, leaving 12 bases of the junction unmatched. Germline-derived CDR1 and CDR2 are SEHNR and FQNEAQ (reference sequence). CDR3 nucleotides: TGTGCCAGCAGCTCTCGGGCAGGGGGTTTGGGCACTGAAGCTTTCTTT. This encodes CASSSRAGGLGTEAFF.

The V call is TRBV12-3 or TRBV12-4, the J call TRBJ1-6, with a possible D match to TRBD1 (5 bases). V was pared by 3 bases and J by 12 bases, with 21 bases between. There are 16 residues in the CDR3. Here the CDR3 reads CASSFSAVSTVGPLHF. For the CDR3, the DNA is TGTGCCAGCAGTTTCTCCGCCGTGTCGACAGTCGGACCCCTCCACTTT.

The chain carries TRBV29-1 and TRBJ2-2; D is perhaps TRBD2 (6 bases). Trimming took off 3 bases at V and 4 bases at J, with 12 bases between the two ends. The CDR3 loop spans 14 amino acids. CDR1 is SQVTM and CDR2 is ANQGSEA in the germline V gene. The CDR3 sequence is CSVDPAGGTGELFF. The CDR3 DNA reads TGCAGCGTTGACCCGGCCGGGGGCACCGGGGAGCTGTTTTTT.

This chain links TRBV4-1 with TRBJ1-1; D is uncertain. The CDR3 runs 13 residues. Germline V lookup: CDR1 MGHRA, CDR2 YSYEKL. Trimming left V 3 bases short and J 1 base short, with 6 bases between. For the CDR3, the DNA is TGCGCCAGCAGCCACGAATGGAACACTGAAGCTTTCTTT. Its protein is CASSHEWNTEAFF.

This clonotype was detected a few times. The chain is built from TRBV19 and TRBJ2-3; possibly TRBD1 or TRBD2 for D (5 bases each). Looked up from germline, CDR1 is LNHDA and CDR2 is SQIVND (reference sequence). With 4 bases removed from V and 6 bases from J, the gap between germline ends came to 20 bases. The CDR3 loop spans 16 amino acids. CDR3 nucleotides: TGTGCCAGTAGTAGCCGGACTTCCTGGGACGGCGATACGCAGTATTTT. This translates into CASSSRTSWDGDTQYF.

The V gene is TRBV6-1, the J gene TRBJ2-1; D not resolved. Germline lookup yields CDR1 MNHNS and CDR2 SASEGT. This CDR3 has 15 residues. V was pared by 3 bases and J by 0 bases, with 9 bases between. CDR3 in DNA: TGTGCCAGCAGTGACTATAGTAGCTCCTACAATGAGCAGTTCTTC. This sequence encodes CASSDYSSSYNEQFF.

The chain employs TRBV6-1 and TRBJ2-2; D perhaps matches TRBD1 (5 bases). Germline CDR1 reads MNHNS; CDR2 reads SASEGT. V was cut by 2 bases and J by 4 bases, with 17 bases left in between. This CDR3 is 17 amino acids long. CDR3 nucleotide sequence: TGTGCCAGCAGTGAACCCACGTGGGGCACAGGCACCGGGGAGCTGTTTTTT. Protein product: CASSEPTWGTGTGELFF.

This chain links TRBV28 with TRBJ2-7; D might be TRBD2 (5 bases). The CDR3 spans 13 residues. With 2 bases removed from V and 2 bases from J, the gap between germline ends came to 7 bases. CDR1 and CDR2 from the germline V gene are MDHEN and SYDVKM. The CDR3, as DNA: TGTGCCAGCAGTTTAGGGGAGACCTACGAGCAGTACGTC. Amino acid sequence: CASSLGETYEQYV.